The present T cell receptor (beta chain) was sequenced within a study of T cell changes during pregnancy in multiple sclerosis. CDR3 length equals 13 residues. The V gene's germline CDR1 is LNHDA and CDR2 SQIVND (reference sequence). Losses at the gene ends were 4 bases for V and 5 bases for J; bases not matched to a gene: 4. Clones were read by immunoSEQ multiplex PCR, and TCRdb kept only the in-frame ones, dropping some. The sample includes some 70,000 clones, around 85% seen only once; the top ten take about 3.5%. V and J are TRBV19 and TRBJ2-7; 8 bases align to TRBD1. Material: peripheral blood, obtained before pregnancy. The sequence came from a female donor with multiple sclerosis, enrolled in a pregnancy study. CDR3 protein: CASSSDRGNEQYF. The DNA of the CDR3 is TGTGCCAGTAGTAGCGACAGGGGAAACGAGCAGTACTTC.